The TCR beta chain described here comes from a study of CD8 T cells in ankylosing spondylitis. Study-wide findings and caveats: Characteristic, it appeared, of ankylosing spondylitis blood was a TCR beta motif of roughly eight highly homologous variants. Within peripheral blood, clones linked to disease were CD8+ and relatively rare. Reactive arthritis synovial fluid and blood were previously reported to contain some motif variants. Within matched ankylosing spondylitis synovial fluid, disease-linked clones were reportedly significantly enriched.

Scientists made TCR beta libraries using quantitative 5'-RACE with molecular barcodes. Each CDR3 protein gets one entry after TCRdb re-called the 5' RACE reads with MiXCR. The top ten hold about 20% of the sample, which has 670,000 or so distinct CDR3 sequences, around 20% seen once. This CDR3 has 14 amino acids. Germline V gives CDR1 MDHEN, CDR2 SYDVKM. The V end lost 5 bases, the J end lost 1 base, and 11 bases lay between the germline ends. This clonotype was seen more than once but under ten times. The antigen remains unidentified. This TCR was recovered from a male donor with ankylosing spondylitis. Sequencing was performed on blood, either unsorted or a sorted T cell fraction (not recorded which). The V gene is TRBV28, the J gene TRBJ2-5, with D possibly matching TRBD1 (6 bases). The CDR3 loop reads CASSTQGRQETQYF. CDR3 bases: TGTGCCAGCAGTACCCAGGGGCGCCAAGAGACCCAGTACTTC.